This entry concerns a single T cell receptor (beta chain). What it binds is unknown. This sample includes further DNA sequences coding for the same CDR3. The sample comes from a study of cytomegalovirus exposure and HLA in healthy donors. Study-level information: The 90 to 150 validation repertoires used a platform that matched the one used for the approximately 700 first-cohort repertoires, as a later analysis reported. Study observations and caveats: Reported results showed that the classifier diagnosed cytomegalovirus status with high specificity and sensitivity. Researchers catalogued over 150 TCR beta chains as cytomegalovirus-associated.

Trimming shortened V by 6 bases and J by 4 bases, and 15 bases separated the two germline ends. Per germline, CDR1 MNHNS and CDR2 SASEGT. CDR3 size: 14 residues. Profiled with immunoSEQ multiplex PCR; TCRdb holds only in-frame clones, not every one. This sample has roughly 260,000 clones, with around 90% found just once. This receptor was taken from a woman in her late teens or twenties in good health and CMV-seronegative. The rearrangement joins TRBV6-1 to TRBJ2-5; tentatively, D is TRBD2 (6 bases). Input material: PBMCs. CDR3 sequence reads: CASRWGGSAETQYF. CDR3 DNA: TGTGCCAGCAGGTGGGGAGGATCCGCAGAGACCCAGTACTTC.